Described below is a single T cell receptor beta chain sequence and its context. The antigen remains undetermined. The test was conducted at deep level. Methods used by the authors: Owing to the provision of junction-only sequences devoid of quality scores by immunoSEQ, filtering differed. TCRdb's table, derived via immunoSEQ multiplex PCR, lists solely in-frame clones and lacks some. V and J calls and clone size come straight from that table; D and trimming were deduced from the DNA. The sample includes approximately 1.1 million clones, approximately 80% of them seen just once. This record comes from a study of shared clonotypes between healthy human individuals. Study conclusions and caveats: The sharing of about 5% of naive CD4 clonotypes was seen across a handful of donors.

Investigators divided CD4+ cells into CD45RA+ naive and CD45RA-negative memory subsets. The CDR3 length is 14 residues. Germline V gene lookup returns CDR1 SGHNT and CDR2 YYREEE (reference sequence). The J segment lost 5 bases and the V segment lost 3 bases, leaving 7 bases of the junction unmatched. This TCR was recovered from a man between 18 and 29 years old in good health. Some clones in this sample may be carry-over from other donors' samples. The sequenced material came from memory CD4+ T cells from PBMCs. As for subset: CD45RA-negative fraction. V gene TRBV5-4 combines with J gene TRBJ2-5, with 7 bases that match TRBD1. CDR3 in DNA: TGTGCCAGCAGCTCCCAAGGGGGCCCGGAGACCCAGTACTTC. As protein: CASSSQGGPETQYF.